A selection of T cell receptor beta chains follows, all from one sample in a study of OX40 agonist ivuxolimab in advanced cancers. Method: immunoSEQ multiplex PCR; TCRdb's copy keeps in-frame clones and lacks some. In the table there are about 39,000 clones, around nine tenths of which are singletons. The material sequenced was CD4+ or CD8+ T cells sorted from blood, taken in a trial of the OX40 agonist ivuxolimab. Receptors were obtained from an adult with an advanced solid tumor such as melanoma, head and neck, liver or kidney cancer. Each CDR3 is given with its conserved first and last residue. A D gene is named only where the DNA matches it firmly. Size is omitted from some rows. Given values are once, few, many or a class for expanded clones.

DNA: TGTGCCAGCAGCTCCCGACAGGGGGCCGATCAGCCCCAGCATTTT
CDR3: CASSSRQGADQPQHF
D: TRBD1
J: TRBJ1-5
V: TRBV6-6
size: .

DNA: TGTGCCAGCAGCGTAGCTCGGGGGCTAGGGTGGGATGAAAAACTGTTTTTT
CDR3: CASSVARGLGWDEKLFF
D: .
J: TRBJ1-4
V: TRBV9
size: .

DNA: TGTGCCAGCAGTTTCAGACAGATCTCGATTGGCAATCAGCCCCAGCATTTT
CDR3: CASSFRQISIGNQPQHF
D: .
J: TRBJ1-5
V: TRBV28
size: .

DNA: TGTGCCAGCAGTTTAGGGACAGGGGAAGAGCAGTACTTC
CDR3: CASSLGTGEEQYF
D: TRBD1
J: TRBJ2-7
V: TRBV27
size: medium-sized

DNA: TGTGCCAGCAGAGGGGACAGGGGCTGGTACGAGCAGTACTTC
CDR3: CASRGDRGWYEQYF
D: TRBD1
J: TRBJ2-7
V: TRBV2
size: .

DNA: TGTGCCAGTAGTATCCCCCACCTTGGTCAGACCTTTGACACAGATACGCAGTATTTT
CDR3: CASSIPHLGQTFDTDTQYF
D: .
J: TRBJ2-3
V: TRBV19
size: .

DNA: TGTGCCAGCAGCTTGAGGGCAGGACTCAGTACAGATACGCAGTATTTT
CDR3: CASSLRAGLSTDTQYF
D: .
J: TRBJ2-3
V: TRBV5-5
size: once

DNA: TGCGCCAGCAGCCCGGACAGGGTCAATGAGCAGTTCTTC
CDR3: CASSPDRVNEQFF
D: TRBD1
J: TRBJ2-1
V: TRBV4-1
size: once

DNA: TGTGCCAGCAGTTTTCAACAGGAAGCCTACGAGCAGTACTTC
CDR3: CASSFQQEAYEQYF
D: .
J: TRBJ2-7
V: TRBV28
size: .

DNA: TGTGCCAGTAGTATAAGGGGAGGCGGCTCCTACAATGAGCAGTTCTTC
CDR3: CASSIRGGGSYNEQFF
D: .
J: TRBJ2-1
V: TRBV19
size: .

DNA: TGTGCCAGCAGCTTGGTAGGTGGAGACGGGGAGCTGTTTTTT
CDR3: CASSLVGGDGELFF
D: .
J: TRBJ2-2
V: TRBV5-4
size: .

DNA: TGCAGCGTTGTGAGGGGAACCTCCTATGGCTACACCTTC
CDR3: CSVVRGTSYGYTF
D: .
J: TRBJ1-2
V: TRBV29-1
size: once

DNA: TGCGCCAGCGGACAGGTTAACACTGAAGCTTTCTTT
CDR3: CASGQVNTEAFF
D: TRBD1
J: TRBJ1-1
V: TRBV5-1
size: .

DNA: TGTGCCAGTGGACTAGCGGGGAGCTCCTACGAGCAGTACTTC
CDR3: CASGLAGSSYEQYF
D: TRBD2
J: TRBJ2-7
V: TRBV27
size: .